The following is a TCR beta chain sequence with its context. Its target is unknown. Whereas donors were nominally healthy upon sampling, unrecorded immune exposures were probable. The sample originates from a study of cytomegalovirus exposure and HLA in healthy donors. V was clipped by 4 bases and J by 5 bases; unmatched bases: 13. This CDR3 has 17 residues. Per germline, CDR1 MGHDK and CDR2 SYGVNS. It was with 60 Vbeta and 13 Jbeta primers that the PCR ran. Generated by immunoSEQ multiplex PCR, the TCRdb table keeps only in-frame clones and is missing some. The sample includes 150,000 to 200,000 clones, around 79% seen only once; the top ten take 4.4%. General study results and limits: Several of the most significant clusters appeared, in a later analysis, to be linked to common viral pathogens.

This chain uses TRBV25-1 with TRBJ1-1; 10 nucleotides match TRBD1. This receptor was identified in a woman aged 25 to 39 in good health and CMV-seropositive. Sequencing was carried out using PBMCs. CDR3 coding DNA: TGTGCCAGCAGTGGCCTTAGACAGGGGGCGCCAACGACTGAAGCTTTCTTT. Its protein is CASSGLRQGAPTTEAFF.